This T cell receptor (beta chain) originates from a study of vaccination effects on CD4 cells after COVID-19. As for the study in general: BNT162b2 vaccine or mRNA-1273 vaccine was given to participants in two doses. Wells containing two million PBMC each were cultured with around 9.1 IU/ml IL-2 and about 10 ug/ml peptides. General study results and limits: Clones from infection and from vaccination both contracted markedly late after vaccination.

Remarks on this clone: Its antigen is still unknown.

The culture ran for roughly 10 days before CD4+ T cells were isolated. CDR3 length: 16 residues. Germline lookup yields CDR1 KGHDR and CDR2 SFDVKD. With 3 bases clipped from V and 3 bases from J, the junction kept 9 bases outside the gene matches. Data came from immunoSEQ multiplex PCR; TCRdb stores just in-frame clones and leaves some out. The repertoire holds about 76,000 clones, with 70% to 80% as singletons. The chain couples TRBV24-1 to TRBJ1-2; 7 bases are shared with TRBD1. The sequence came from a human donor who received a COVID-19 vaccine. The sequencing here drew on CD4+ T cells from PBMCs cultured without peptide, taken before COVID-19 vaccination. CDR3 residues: CATSDVRGGKDYGYTF. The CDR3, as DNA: TGTGCCACCAGTGATGTGAGAGGGGGCAAGGACTATGGCTACACCTTC.